This T cell receptor beta chain was recovered during a study of OX40 agonist ivuxolimab in advanced cancers. Using immunoSEQ multiplex PCR, the repertoire was profiled, and TCRdb retains in-frame clones only, with some absent. The repertoire holds 150,000 to 180,000 clones, with 94% as singletons. The study sampled blood at baseline, cycle 4 day 1, and cycle 7 day 1. This clone was picked up one time. J was trimmed by 7 bases and V by 5 bases; bases with no gene match: 8. Germline assignment: CDR1 MNHEY and CDR2 SMNVEV (reference sequence). This CDR3 has 14 amino acids. V is TRBV27 and J is TRBJ1-2; 9 bases align to TRBD1. The starting material was CD4+ or CD8+ T cells sorted from blood, obtained in a trial of the OX40 agonist ivuxolimab. This TCR was recovered from an adult with an advanced solid tumor such as melanoma, head and neck, liver or kidney cancer. In nucleotides, the CDR3 is TGTGCCAGCAGTCCCCGGACAGGGGAGGGTGGCTACACCTTC. It encodes CASSPRTGEGGYTF.